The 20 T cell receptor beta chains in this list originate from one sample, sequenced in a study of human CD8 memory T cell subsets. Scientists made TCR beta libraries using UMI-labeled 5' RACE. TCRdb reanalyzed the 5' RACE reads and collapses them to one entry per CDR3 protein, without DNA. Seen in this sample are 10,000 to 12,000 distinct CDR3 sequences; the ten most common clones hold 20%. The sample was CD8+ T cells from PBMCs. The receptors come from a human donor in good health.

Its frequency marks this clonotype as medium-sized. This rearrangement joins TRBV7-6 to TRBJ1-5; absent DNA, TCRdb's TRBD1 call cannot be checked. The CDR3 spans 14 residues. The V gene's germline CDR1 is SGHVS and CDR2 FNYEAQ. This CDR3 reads CASSPNQGEEPQHF.

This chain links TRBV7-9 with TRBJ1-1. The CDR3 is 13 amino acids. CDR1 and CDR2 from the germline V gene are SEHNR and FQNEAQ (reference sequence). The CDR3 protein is CASSPAVYTEAFF.

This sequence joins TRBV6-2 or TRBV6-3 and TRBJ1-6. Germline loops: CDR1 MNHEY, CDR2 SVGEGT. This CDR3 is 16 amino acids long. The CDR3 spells CASSQTQSSYNSPLHF.

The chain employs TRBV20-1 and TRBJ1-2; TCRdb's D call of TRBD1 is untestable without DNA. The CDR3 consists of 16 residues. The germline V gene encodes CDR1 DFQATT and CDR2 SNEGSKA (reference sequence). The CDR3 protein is CSDRAGNSLDYYGYTF.

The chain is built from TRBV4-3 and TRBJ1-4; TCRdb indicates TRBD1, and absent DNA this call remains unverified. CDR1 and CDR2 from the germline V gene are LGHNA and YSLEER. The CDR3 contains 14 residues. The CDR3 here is CASSQERGRQKLFF.

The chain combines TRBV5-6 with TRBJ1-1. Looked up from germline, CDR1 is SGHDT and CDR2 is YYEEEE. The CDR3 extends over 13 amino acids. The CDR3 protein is CASSLEAQDEAFF.

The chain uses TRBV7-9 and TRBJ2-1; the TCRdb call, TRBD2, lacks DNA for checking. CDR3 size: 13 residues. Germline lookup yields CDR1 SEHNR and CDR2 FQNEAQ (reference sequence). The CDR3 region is CASSPSGSAEQFF.

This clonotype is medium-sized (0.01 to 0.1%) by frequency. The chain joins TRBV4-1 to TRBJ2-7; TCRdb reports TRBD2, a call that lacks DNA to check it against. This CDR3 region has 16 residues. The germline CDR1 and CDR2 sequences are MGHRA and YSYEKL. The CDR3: CASSQTSSGAAYEQYF.

The CDR3 loop reads CASSQVTLTGELFF. The chain is built from TRBV4-1 and TRBJ2-2. Germline V CDR1 and CDR2: MGHRA, YSYEKL. The CDR3 runs 14 residues.

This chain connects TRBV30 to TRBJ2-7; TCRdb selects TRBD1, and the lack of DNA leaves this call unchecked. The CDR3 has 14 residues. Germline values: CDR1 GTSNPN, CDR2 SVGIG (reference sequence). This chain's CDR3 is CAWSRGTGLYEQYF.

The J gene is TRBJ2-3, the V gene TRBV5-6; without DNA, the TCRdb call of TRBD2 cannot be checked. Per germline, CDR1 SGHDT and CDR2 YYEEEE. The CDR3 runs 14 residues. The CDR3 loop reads CASSPGLLGDTQYF.

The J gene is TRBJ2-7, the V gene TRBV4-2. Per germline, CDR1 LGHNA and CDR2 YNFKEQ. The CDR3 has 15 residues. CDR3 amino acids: CASSQDPREDYEQYF.

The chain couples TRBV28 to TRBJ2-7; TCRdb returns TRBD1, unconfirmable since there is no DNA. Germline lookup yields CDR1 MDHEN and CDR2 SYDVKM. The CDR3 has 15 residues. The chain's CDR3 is CASRIAGTGGDEQYF.

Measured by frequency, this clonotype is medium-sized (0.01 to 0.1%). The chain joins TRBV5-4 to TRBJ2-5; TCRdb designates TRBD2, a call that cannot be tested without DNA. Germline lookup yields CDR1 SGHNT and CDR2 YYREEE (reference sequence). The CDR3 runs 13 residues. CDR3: CASSVSGTGAQYF.

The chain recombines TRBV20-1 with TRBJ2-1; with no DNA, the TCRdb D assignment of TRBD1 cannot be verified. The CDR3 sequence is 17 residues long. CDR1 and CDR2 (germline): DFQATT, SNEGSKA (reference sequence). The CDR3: CSARDLMRDRGKDEQFF.

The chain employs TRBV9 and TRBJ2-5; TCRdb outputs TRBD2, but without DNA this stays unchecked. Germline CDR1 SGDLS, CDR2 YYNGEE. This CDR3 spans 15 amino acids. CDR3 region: CASSVEDFGGETQYF.

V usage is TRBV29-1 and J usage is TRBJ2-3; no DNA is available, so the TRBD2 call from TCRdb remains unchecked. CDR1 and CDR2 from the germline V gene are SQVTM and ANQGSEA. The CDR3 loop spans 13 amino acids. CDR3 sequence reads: CSGWDSSTDTQYF.

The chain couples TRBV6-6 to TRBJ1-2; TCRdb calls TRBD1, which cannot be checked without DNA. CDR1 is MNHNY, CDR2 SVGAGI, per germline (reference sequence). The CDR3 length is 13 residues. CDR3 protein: CASSYSPVDGYTF.

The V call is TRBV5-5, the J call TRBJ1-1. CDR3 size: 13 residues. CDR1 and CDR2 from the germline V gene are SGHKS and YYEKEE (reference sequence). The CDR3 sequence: CASSFGVGTEAFF.

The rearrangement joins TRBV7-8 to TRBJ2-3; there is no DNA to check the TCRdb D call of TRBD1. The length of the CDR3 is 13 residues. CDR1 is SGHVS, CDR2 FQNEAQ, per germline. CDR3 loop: CASFWGAADTQYF.